Shown below are 22 T cell receptor beta chains from a single sample sequenced in a study of STAT3 mutations in large granular lymphocyte leukemia (dated by TCRdb to the late 2010s). On the study overall, not on this receptor specifically: Every T-LGLL patient showed at least one immunodominant TCRbeta clonotype, and about half showed multiple immunodominant subclonotypes.

For these receptors, no antigen is known. Libraries were built with the immunoSEQ multiplex PCR assay. Drawn from immuneACCESS, this table holds only the in-frame rearrangements with V and J called that TCRdb kept. Clones are partly lost; checked studies trace under half to an unresolved V gene and leave the rest unexplained. The table for this sample lists roughly 6,000 clones; approximately 30% of them were counted only once. The top ten clonotypes cover about a sixth of the sample. Input material: peripheral blood mononuclear cells. The receptors derive from a woman aged 40 to 55 with T-cell large granular lymphocyte leukemia. Some clones in this sample may be carry-over from other donors' samples. The age is the age at diagnosis.

This clone was counted between two and nine times. The rearrangement uses TRBV27 and TRBJ1-2, with D perhaps TRBD1 (6 bases). The germline V gene has CDR1 MNHEY and CDR2 SMNVEV (reference sequence). Trimming took off 0 bases at V and 8 bases at J, with 16 bases between the two ends. The CDR3 is made up of 15 amino acids. As DNA, the CDR3 is TGTGCCAGCAGTTTATCTTGGAGGGGGGTTTGGGGCTACACCTTC. This codes for CASSLSWRGVWGYTF.

This sequence joins TRBV5-1 and TRBJ2-5; D unresolved. The V end lost 3 bases, the J end lost 5 bases, and 14 bases lay between the germline ends. CDR1 and CDR2 from the germline V gene are SGHRS and YFSETQ. The CDR3 runs 14 residues. CDR3 loop: CASSSVMTRETQYF. CDR3 nucleotides: TGCGCCAGCAGCTCGGTAATGACGCGGGAGACCCAGTACTTC.

This chain uses TRBV7-8 with TRBJ1-5, with no clear D. Trimming took off 2 bases at V and 0 bases at J, with 11 bases between the two ends. CDR3 size: 16 residues. Germline loops: CDR1 SGHVS, CDR2 FQNEAQ. This chain's CDR3 is CASSLRAVSSNQPQHF. The CDR3 nucleotides read TGTGCCAGCAGCTTAAGGGCAGTTAGTAGCAATCAGCCCCAGCATTTT. Full variable domain (outside the CDR3, taken from reference TRBV7-8 and TRBJ1-5): GAGVSQSPRYKVAKRGQDVALRCDPISGHVSLFWYQQALGQGPEFLTYFQNEAQLDKSGLPSDRFFAERPEGSVSTLKIQRTQQEDSAVYLCASSLRAVSSNQPQHFGDGTRLSIL.

This clone has a handful of counts. V gene TRBV27 combines with J gene TRBJ1-1; D gene unclear. Germline-derived CDR1 and CDR2 are MNHEY and SMNVEV (reference sequence). The V gene lost 3 bases and the J gene lost 1 base, with 12 bases spanning the gap. There are 15 residues in the CDR3. The CDR3 coding sequence is TGTGCCAGCAGTTTCGGACGGGAACCGAACACTGAAGCTTTCTTT. Amino acids: CASSFGREPNTEAFF.

The chain joins TRBV30 to TRBJ2-1; no clear D gene. Germline V CDR1 and CDR2: GTSNPN, SVGIG (reference sequence). Trimming shortened V by 3 bases and J by 4 bases, and 16 bases separated the two germline ends. This CDR3 region has 15 residues. CDR3 DNA sequence: TGTGCCTGGAGGCAGCTTGGTGGTAAATACAATGAGCAGTTCTTC. Amino acid sequence: CAWRQLGGKYNEQFF. Supplemented by reference TRBV30 and TRBJ2-1, the full variable domain reads SQTIHQWPATLVQPVGSPLSLECTVEGTSNPNLYWYRQAAGRGLQLLFYSVGIGQISSEVPQNLSASRPQDRQFILSSKKLLLSDSGFYLCAWRQLGGKYNEQFFGPGTRLTVL.

The rearrangement joins TRBV11-1 to TRBJ2-7; tentatively, D is TRBD1 or TRBD2 (5 bases each). CDR1 SGHAT and CDR2 FQDESV come from the germline V gene (reference sequence). Trimming removed 0 bases from V and 6 bases from J, with 12 bases in between. The CDR3 extends over 14 amino acids. For the CDR3, the DNA is TGTGCCAGCAGCTTAGCAGGGGAGAGGGGCGAGCAGTACTTC. Translation: CASSLAGERGEQYF.

V is TRBV6-6 and J is TRBJ1-2, with a tentative D call TRBD1 (5 bases). CDR3 length: 14 amino acids. The V end lost 4 bases, the J end lost 3 bases, and 12 bases lay between the germline ends. Germline CDR1 and CDR2: MNHNY and SVGAGI (reference sequence). CDR3 protein: CASSSQTVHYGYTF. CDR3 DNA: TGTGCCAGCAGTTCCCAGACAGTTCACTATGGCTACACCTTC.

The V and J genes are TRBV5-6 and TRBJ2-7, with TRBD1 as a possible D gene (6 bases). CDR1 SGHDT and CDR2 YYEEEE come from the germline V gene. The CDR3 length is 15 residues. Trimming removed 1 base at V and 9 bases at J, with 20 bases between. In nucleotides, the CDR3 is TGTGCCAGCAGCTTGAGCCCCCAACCTGGGGGCAGGCAGTACTTC. It yields the protein CASSLSPQPGGRQYF.

J is TRBJ1-2 and V is TRBV6-5, with D hard to call. The germline CDR1 and CDR2 sequences are MNHEY and SVGAGI. CDR3 length equals 13 residues. V was shortened by 2 bases and J by 0 bases, with 4 bases between the two germline ends. CDR3 sequence (DNA): TGTGCCAGCAGTTACGCCCCTAACTATGGCTACACCTTC. Its protein product is CASSYAPNYGYTF.

This clone was counted a few times. The chain is built from TRBV4-3 and TRBJ2-7; the D is unclear. Looked up from germline, CDR1 is LGHNA and CDR2 is YSLEER. V lost 1 base and J lost 1, with 8 bases in between. This CDR3 is built from 14 residues. The DNA of the CDR3 is TGCGCCAGCAGCCAAGTTCTAAGGTCCTACGAGCAGTACTTC. This gives the protein CASSQVLRSYEQYF.

This clone qualifies as medium-sized. The chain uses TRBV4-2 and TRBJ1-5, with a tentative D call TRBD1 (5 bases). CDR3 length: 15 amino acids. Trimming took 2 bases from V and 0 from J, leaving 8 bases between them. The germline gives CDR1 LGHNA, CDR2 YNFKEQ. The CDR3 DNA reads TGTGCCAGCAGCCAACAGGGCAATAGCAATCAGCCCCAGCATTTT. It specifies CASSQQGNSNQPQHF.

This chain links TRBV4-3 with TRBJ1-2; D is perhaps TRBD1 (5 bases). This CDR3 contains 15 residues. Germline assignment: CDR1 LGHNA and CDR2 YSLEER. V was cut by 0 bases and J by 8 bases, with 16 bases left in between. CDR3 bases: TGCGCCAGCAGCCAAGAAGACAGCCGGAGGGGCGGCTACACCTTC. It specifies CASSQEDSRRGGYTF.

This clone occurred a few times. The chain joins TRBV7-2 to TRBJ2-3; no reliable D call. The CDR3 loop spans 15 amino acids. Germline V lookup: CDR1 SGHTA, CDR2 FQGNSA. The ends were cut back, 5 bases at V and 1 base at J, with 13 bases in the middle. The DNA for the CDR3 is TGTGCCAGCAGCCAGGAGCTGGTTGGCACAGATACGCAGTATTTT. It specifies CASSQELVGTDTQYF.

The DNA for the CDR3 is TGCGCCAGCAGCCAAGATCCCTCGGACAGGAGGGGGTATGGCTACACCTTC. Amino acids: CASSQDPSDRRGYGYTF. This chain links TRBV4-1 with TRBJ1-2, with 7 bases aligning to TRBD1. The CDR3 spans 17 residues. V lost 0 bases and J lost 5; bases outside the gene matches: 12. Per the germline V gene, CDR1 is MGHRA and CDR2 is YSYEKL.

The J gene is TRBJ1-5, the V gene TRBV18; 10 positions agree with TRBD1. With 6 bases clipped from V and 0 bases from J, the junction kept 14 bases outside the gene matches. Germline CDR1 reads KGHSH; CDR2 reads LQKENI. The CDR3 runs 19 residues. The chain's CDR3 is CASSLSHGTGENSNQPQHF. The CDR3 coding sequence is TGTGCCAGCTCCCTTAGCCACGGGACAGGGGAAAATAGCAATCAGCCCCAGCATTTT. Looking up the rest from reference TRBV18 and TRBJ1-5 gives the full variable domain: NAGVMQNPRHLVRRRGQEARLRCSPMKGHSHVYWYRQLPEEGLKFMVYLQKENIIDESGMPKERFSAEFPKEGPSILRIQQVVRGDSAAYFCASSLSHGTGENSNQPQHFGDGTRLSIL.

This rearrangement joins TRBV9 to TRBJ2-3; 13 nucleotides match TRBD2. V lost 3 bases to trimming and J lost 2 bases; unmatched junction nucleotides: 9. The germline V gene encodes CDR1 SGDLS and CDR2 YYNGEE. The CDR3 has 18 amino acids. The CDR3 DNA reads as TGTGCCAGCAGCGAACGAGGACTAGCGGGGGTGGCCACAGATACGCAGTATTTT. It encodes CASSERGLAGVATDTQYF.

The chain is built from TRBV27 and TRBJ1-5, with a tentative D call TRBD1 (5 bases). The CDR3 loop spans 15 amino acids. The V gene's germline CDR1 is MNHEY and CDR2 SMNVEV (reference sequence). Trimming removed 5 bases at V and 6 bases at J, with 17 bases between. Written as DNA, the CDR3 is TGTGCCAGCAGTCCACTAGGGGTGGGGGGTCAGCCCCAGCATTTT. It specifies CASSPLGVGGQPQHF.

The chain joins TRBV30 to TRBJ1-1; D is ambiguous. Germline CDR1 reads GTSNPN; CDR2 reads SVGIG (reference sequence). Trimming took 1 base from V and 5 from J, leaving 20 bases between them. The CDR3 is 16 amino acids. CDR3 loop: CAWSGWGQKKWTEAFF. The DNA for the CDR3 is TGTGCCTGGAGTGGCTGGGGTCAGAAAAAGTGGACTGAAGCTTTCTTT. The full variable domain, its missing parts supplied by reference TRBV30 and TRBJ1-1, is SQTIHQWPATLVQPVGSPLSLECTVEGTSNPNLYWYRQAAGRGLQLLFYSVGIGQISSEVPQNLSASRPQDRQFILSSKKLLLSDSGFYLCAWSGWGQKKWTEAFFGQGTRLTVV.

V is TRBV11-3 and J is TRBJ2-7; possible D gene TRBD1, 5 bases. Trimming took off 5 bases at V and 3 bases at J, with 14 bases between the two ends. This CDR3 contains 14 residues. CDR1 and CDR2 (germline): SGHNT, YENEEA. The DNA of the CDR3 is TGTGCCAGCAGCCAAGGGGCAGGGTTCTACGAGCAGTACTTC. Translation gives CASSQGAGFYEQYF.

This sequence joins TRBV27 and TRBJ2-7; no firm D call. CDR3 length equals 14 residues. CDR1 and CDR2 from the germline V gene are MNHEY and SMNVEV (reference sequence). V was trimmed by 5 bases and J by 5 bases, leaving 16 bases between them. DNA of the CDR3: TGTGCCAGCAGTCCTAGGTGGGGTCAGAACGAGCAGTACTTC. It translates to CASSPRWGQNEQYF.

V gene TRBV7-2 combines with J gene TRBJ1-4; D not certain. V was trimmed by 5 bases and J by 5 bases, leaving 15 bases between them. Germline lookup yields CDR1 SGHTA and CDR2 FQGNSA. The CDR3 is 15 amino acids. Written as DNA, the CDR3 is TGTGCCAGCAGCCTGAGTCGAGCGCCGAATGAAAAACTGTTTTTT. It codes for CASSLSRAPNEKLFF.

The V gene is TRBV5-1, the J gene TRBJ1-1; weak D call: TRBD1 (5 bases). V was trimmed by 2 bases and J by 4 bases, leaving 12 bases between them. Germline values: CDR1 SGHRS, CDR2 YFSETQ. The CDR3 spans 14 residues. The CDR3 region is CASSFGGDGTEAFF. The DNA for the CDR3 is TGCGCCAGCAGCTTTGGGGGGGATGGCACTGAAGCTTTCTTT.